The rows below give T cell receptor beta chains drawn from one sample of a study of T cells in Graves' hyperthyroidism and ophthalmopathy. TCRdb reprocessed the multiplex PCR reads with MiXCR, giving one entry per CDR3 protein. The table lists fewer than 650,000 distinct CDR3 sequences, around 43% of them singletons. The sequenced material came from peripheral blood or thyroid tissue (not recorded which). Receptor source: an adult woman with Graves' disease, either hyperthyroidism or ophthalmopathy (not recorded which). CDR3s include the opening cysteine and the closing phenylalanine or tryptophan. The D gene is left open where the match is weak. Clone size, where shown, is once, few, many, or a class for clones that have expanded.

TRBJ2-7 | TRBV7-2 | few | - | CASSLARGHYEQYF | TGTGCCAGCAGCTTAGCGCGGGGGCACTACGAGCAGTACTTC
TRBJ2-7 | TRBV13 | - | - | CASSSRGQGVNEQYF | TGTGCCAGCAGCTCGCGGGGACAAGGCGTGAACGAGCAGTACTTC
TRBJ2-6 | TRBV19 | - | TRBD1 | CASSGQGASGANVLTF | TGTGCCAGTAGCGGACAGGGGGCTAGTGGGGCCAACGTCCTGACTTTC
TRBJ1-1 | TRBV15 | once | TRBD1 | CATSDTGGLYLSEAFF | TGTGCCACCAGCGATACAGGGGGTTTATATTTATCGGAAGCTTTCTTT
TRBJ2-7 | TRBV5-5 | many | TRBD1 | CASNLRQGYEQYF | TGTGCCAGCAACCTCCGACAGGGTTACGAGCAGTACTTC
TRBJ2-7 | TRBV7-2 | many | - | CASSLAALGVGEQYF | TGTGCCAGCAGCTTAGCGGCCCTAGGGGTGGGCGAGCAGTACTTC
TRBJ2-7 | TRBV7-9 | few | TRBD1 | CASIKAGTANTGELYF | TGTGCCAGCATCAAAGCAGGGACAGCGAACACCGGGGAGCTGTACTTC
TRBJ2-6 | TRBV9 | - | TRBD1 | CASSPPGTGSGANVLTF | TGTGCCAGCAGCCCTCCGGGGACAGGGTCTGGGGCCAACGTCCTGACTTTC
TRBJ1-4 | TRBV9 | many | - | CASSASGVAYEKLFF | TGTGCCAGCAGCGCATCAGGGGTGGCTTATGAAAAACTGTTTTTT
TRBJ1-3 | TRBV7-2 | few | - | CASGRGSSGNTIYF | TGTGCCAGTGGACGAGGCAGCTCTGGAAACACCATATATTTT
TRBJ1-1 | TRBV29-1 | - | - | CSTLNTEAFF | TGCAGCACCTTGAACACTGAAGCTTTCTTT
TRBJ2-1 | TRBV7-9 | - | TRBD1 | CASTLTGAVYNEQFF | TGTGCCAGCACATTGACAGGGGCCGTCTACAATGAGCAGTTCTTC
TRBJ2-7 | TRBV7-2 | - | TRBD2 | CASSLEGTSETYEQYF | TGTGCCAGCAGCTTAGAAGGGACTAGCGAAACCTACGAGCAGTACTTC
TRBJ1-6 | TRBV2 | - | TRBD1 | CASTGASPLHF | TGTGCTAGCACAGGGGCTTCACCCCTCCACTTT
TRBJ1-6 | TRBV10-3 | - | TRBD1 | CAISDADRGINSPLHF | TGTGCCATCAGTGACGCGGACAGGGGAATTAATTCACCCCTCCACTTT
TRBJ2-5 | TRBV11-1 | many | - | CASSLGGTNQETQYF | TGTGCCAGCAGCTTAGGTGGGACAAACCAAGAGACCCAGTACTTC
TRBJ2-1 | TRBV24-1 | - | - | CATSDRTGPSYNEQFF | TGTGCCACCAGTGACCGGACTGGACCCTCCTACAATGAGCAGTTCTTC
TRBJ1-1 | TRBV10-3 | - | TRBD1 | CAISVTGGGTEAFF | TGTGCCATCAGCGTGACAGGGGGCGGCACTGAAGCTTTCTTT
TRBJ1-1 | TRBV7-9 | many | - | CASSVMGNTEAFF | TGTGCCAGCAGCGTGATGGGGAACACTGAAGCTTTCTTT
TRBJ2-7 | TRBV4-2 | - | TRBD1 | CASSQERDSLYEQYF | TGTGCCAGCAGCCAAGAAAGGGACAGCCTCTACGAGCAGTACTTC
TRBJ2-5 | TRBV29-1 | few | TRBD1 | CSVAERGLETQYF | TGCAGCGTTGCCGAAAGGGGGCTGGAGACCCAGTACTTC
TRBJ1-2 | TRBV10-3 | few | - | CAISELTSMDGYTF | TGTGCCATCAGTGAGTTGACTTCTATGGATGGCTACACCTTC
TRBJ2-7 | TRBV29-1 | - | TRBD2 | CSGSTSGGFYEQYF | TGCAGCGGCTCGACTAGCGGGGGGTTTTACGAGCAGTACTTC
TRBJ1-1 | TRBV2 | few | - | CASDRLKGDTEAFF | TGTGCCAGCGATCGGTTGAAAGGGGACACTGAAGCTTTCTTT
TRBJ2-5 | TRBV7-9 | - | TRBD2 | CASSTAGGARKETQYF | TGTGCCAGCAGCACTGCGGGGGGGGCCCGAAAAGAGACCCAGTACTTC
TRBJ2-7 | TRBV15 | - | - | CATSRDAAYEQYF | TGTGCCACCAGCAGAGATGCGGCTTACGAGCAGTACTTC
TRBJ2-7 | TRBV7-9 | - | TRBD2 | CASSLQGLASSGEYEQYF | TGTGCCAGCAGCCTTCAGGGACTAGCGTCATCTGGGGAGTACGAGCAGTACTTC
TRBJ2-5 | TRBV30 | many | TRBD2 | CAWSVAGIQETQYF | TGTGCCTGGAGTGTAGCGGGAATCCAAGAGACCCAGTACTTC